A single T cell receptor (beta chain) is shown here with its context. CDR1 is MGHRA and CDR2 is YSYEKL in the germline V gene. The CDR3 runs to 19 residues. The J segment lost 7 bases and the V segment lost 4 bases, leaving 14 bases of the junction unmatched. This sample was taken from a study of control samples from healthy donors and cancer patients. Profiling relied on immunoSEQ multiplex PCR, and the TCRdb table lists in-frame clones only, not all of them. The data show 45,000 or so clones, 75% to 95% seen once. The sequencing sample was made of PBMCs. This chain joins TRBV4-1 and TRBJ2-1; 15 nucleotides agree with TRBD2. The TCR sequence derives from a middle-aged woman with head and neck cancer. CDR3: CASSPPQGLAGGQGNEQFF. In DNA form, the CDR3 reads TGCGCCAGCAGCCCCCCTCAGGGACTAGCGGGAGGACAAGGGAATGAGCAGTTCTTC.